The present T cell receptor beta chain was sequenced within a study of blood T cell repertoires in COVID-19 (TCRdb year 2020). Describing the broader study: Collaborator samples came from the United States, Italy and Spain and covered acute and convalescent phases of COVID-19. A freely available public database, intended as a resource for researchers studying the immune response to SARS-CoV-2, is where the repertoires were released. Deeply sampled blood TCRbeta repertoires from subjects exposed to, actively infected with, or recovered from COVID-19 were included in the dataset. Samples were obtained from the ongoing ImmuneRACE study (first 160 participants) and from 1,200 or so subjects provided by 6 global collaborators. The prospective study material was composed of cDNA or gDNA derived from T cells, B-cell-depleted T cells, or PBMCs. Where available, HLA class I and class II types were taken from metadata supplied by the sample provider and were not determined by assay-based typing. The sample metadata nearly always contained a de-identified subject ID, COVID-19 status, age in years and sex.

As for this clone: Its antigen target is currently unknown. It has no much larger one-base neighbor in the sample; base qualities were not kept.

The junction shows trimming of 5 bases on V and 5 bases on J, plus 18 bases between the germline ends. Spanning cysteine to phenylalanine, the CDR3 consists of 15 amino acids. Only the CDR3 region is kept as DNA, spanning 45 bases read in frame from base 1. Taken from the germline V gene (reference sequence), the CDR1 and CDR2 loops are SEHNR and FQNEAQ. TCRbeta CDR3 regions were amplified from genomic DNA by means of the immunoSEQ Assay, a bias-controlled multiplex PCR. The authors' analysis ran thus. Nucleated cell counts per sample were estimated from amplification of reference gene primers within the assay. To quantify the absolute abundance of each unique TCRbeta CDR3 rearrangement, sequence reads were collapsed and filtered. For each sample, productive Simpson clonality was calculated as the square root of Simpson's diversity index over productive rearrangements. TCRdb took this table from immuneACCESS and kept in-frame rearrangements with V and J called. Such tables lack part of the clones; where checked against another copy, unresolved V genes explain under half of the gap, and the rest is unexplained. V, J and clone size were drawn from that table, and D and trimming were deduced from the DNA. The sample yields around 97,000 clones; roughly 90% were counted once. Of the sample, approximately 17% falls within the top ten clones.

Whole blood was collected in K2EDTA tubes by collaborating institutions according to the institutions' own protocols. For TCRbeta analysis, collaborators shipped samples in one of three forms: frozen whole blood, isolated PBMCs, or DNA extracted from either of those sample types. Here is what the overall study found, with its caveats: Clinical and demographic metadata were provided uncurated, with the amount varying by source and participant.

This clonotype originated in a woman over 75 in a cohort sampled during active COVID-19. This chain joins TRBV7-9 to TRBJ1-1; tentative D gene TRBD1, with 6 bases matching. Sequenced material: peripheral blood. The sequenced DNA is TGTGCCAGCAGCCTCACCCTACAGGGAAGGACTGAAGCTTTCTTT. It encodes CASSLTLQGRTEAFF. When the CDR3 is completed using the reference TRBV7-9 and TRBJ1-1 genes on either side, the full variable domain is DTGVSQNPRHKITKRGQNVTFRCDPISEHNRLYWYRQTLGQGPEFLTYFQNEAQLEKSRLLSDRFSAERPKGSFSTLEIQRTEQGDSAMYLCASSLTLQGRTEAFFGQGTRLTVV.